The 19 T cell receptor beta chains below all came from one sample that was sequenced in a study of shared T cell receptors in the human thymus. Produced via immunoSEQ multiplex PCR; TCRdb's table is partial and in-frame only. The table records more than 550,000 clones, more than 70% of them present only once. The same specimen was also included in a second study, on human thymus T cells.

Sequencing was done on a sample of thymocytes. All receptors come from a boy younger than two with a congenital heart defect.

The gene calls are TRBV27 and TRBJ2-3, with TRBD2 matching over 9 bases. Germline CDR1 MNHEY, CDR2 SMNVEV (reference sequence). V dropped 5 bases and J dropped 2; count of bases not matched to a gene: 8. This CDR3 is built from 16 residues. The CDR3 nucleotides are TGTGCCAGCAGTCCTCCGACTAGCGGAGTCACAGATACGCAGTATTTT. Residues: CASSPPTSGVTDTQYF.

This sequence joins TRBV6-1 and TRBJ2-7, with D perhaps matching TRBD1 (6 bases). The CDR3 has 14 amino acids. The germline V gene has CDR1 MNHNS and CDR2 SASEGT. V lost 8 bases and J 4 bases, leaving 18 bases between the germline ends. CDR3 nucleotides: TGTGCCAGCTTAGACAGGCGGTGGGCTTACGAGCAGTACTTC. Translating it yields CASLDRRWAYEQYF.

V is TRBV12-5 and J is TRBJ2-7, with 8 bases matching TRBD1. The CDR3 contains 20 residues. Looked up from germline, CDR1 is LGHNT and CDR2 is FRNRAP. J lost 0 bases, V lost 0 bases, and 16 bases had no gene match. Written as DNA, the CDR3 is TGTGCTAGTGGTTTGGTACGTGGTGCAGGGGGCGAGCGCAGCTCCTACGAGCAGTACTTC. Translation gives CASGLVRGAGGERSSYEQYF.

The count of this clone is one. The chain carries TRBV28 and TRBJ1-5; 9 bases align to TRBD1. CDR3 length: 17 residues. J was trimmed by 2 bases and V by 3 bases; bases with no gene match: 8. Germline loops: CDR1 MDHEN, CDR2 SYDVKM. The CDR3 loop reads CASSLRQDRGRNQPQHF. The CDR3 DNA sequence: TGTGCCAGCAGTTTGCGGCAGGACAGGGGCCGCAATCAGCCCCAGCATTTT.

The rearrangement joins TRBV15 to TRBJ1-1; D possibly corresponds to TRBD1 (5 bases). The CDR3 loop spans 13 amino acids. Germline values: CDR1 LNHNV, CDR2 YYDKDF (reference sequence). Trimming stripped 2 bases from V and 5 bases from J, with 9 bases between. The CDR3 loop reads CATSRQQATEAFF. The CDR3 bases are TGTGCCACCAGCAGACAACAGGCTACTGAAGCTTTCTTT.

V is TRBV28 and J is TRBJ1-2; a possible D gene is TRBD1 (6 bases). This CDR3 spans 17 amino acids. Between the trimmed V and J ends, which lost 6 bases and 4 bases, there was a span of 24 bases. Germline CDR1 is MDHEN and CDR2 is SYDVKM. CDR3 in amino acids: CASRVYYIATGLYGYTF. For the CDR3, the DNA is TGTGCCAGCAGGGTCTATTATATCGCGACAGGACTCTATGGCTACACCTTC.

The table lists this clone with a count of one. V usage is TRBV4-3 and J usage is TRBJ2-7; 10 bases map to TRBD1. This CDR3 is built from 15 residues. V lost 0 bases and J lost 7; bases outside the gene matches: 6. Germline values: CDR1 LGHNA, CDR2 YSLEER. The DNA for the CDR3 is TGCGCCAGCAGCCAAGATTGGGACAGGGGCTATGAGCAGTACTTC. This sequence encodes CASSQDWDRGYEQYF.

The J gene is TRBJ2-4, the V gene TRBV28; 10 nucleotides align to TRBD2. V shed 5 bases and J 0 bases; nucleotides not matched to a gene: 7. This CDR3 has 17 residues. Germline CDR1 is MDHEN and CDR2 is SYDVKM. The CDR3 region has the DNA TGTGCCAGCAGTCCTCTCACTAGCGGGAAAGCCAAAAACATTCAGTACTTC. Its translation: CASSPLTSGKAKNIQYF.

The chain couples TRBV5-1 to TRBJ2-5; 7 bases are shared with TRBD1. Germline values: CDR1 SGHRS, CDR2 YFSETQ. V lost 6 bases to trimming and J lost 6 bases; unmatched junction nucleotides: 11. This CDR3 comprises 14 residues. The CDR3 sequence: CASKLDREGKTQYF. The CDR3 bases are TGCGCCAGCAAACTAGACAGGGAAGGAAAGACCCAGTACTTC.

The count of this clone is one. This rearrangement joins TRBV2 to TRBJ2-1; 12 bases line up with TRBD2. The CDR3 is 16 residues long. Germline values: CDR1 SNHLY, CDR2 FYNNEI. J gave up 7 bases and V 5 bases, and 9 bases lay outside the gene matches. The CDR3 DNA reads TGTGCCAGCAGTTACCGACTAGCGGGAGTATCAAATGAGCAGTTCTTC. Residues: CASSYRLAGVSNEQFF. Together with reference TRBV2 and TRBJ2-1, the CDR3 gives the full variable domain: EPEVTQTPSHQVTQMGQEVILRCVPISNHLYFYWYRQILGQKVEFLVSFYNNEISEKSEIFDDQFSVERPDGSNFTLKIRSTKLEDSAMYFCASSYRLAGVSNEQFFGPGTRLTVL.

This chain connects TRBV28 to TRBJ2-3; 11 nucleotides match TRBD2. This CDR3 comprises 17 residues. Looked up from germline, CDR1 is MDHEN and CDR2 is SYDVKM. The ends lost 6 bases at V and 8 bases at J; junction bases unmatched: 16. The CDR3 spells CASRPGTSGEKRGTQYF. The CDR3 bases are TGTGCCAGCAGGCCCGGGACTAGCGGAGAGAAGAGGGGTACGCAGTATTTT.

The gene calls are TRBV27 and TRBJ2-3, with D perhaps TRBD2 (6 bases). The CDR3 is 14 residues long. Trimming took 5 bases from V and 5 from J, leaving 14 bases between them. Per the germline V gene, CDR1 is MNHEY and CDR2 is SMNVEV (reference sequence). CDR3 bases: TGTGCCAGCAGTATGCCCGGGACTTTAGATACGCAGTATTTT. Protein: CASSMPGTLDTQYF.

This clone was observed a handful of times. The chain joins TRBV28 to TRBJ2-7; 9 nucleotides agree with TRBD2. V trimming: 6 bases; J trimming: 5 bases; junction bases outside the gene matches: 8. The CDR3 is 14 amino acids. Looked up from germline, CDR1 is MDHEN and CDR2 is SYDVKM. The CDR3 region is CASRQREAPHEQYF. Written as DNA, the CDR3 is TGTGCCAGCAGACAGCGGGAGGCTCCCCACGAGCAGTACTTC.

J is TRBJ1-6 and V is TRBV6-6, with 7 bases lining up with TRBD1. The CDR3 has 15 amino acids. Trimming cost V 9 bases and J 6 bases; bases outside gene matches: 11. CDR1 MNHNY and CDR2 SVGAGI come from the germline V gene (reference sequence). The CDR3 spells CASLPLGQLNSPLHF. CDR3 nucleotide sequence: TGTGCCAGTCTACCCCTGGGACAGCTTAATTCACCCCTCCACTTT.

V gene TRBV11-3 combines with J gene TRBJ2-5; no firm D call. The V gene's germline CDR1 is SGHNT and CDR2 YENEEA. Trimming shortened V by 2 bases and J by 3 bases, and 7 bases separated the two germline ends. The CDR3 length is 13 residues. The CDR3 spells CASSLRLEETQYF. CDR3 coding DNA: TGTGCCAGCAGCTTAAGATTAGAAGAGACCCAGTACTTC.

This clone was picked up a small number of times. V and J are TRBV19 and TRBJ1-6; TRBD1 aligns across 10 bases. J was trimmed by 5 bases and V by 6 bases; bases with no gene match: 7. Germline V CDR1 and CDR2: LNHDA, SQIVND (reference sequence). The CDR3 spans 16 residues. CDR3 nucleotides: TGTGCCAGTAGACCGACAGGGGGCCCAGATAATTCACCCCTCCACTTT. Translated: CASRPTGGPDNSPLHF.

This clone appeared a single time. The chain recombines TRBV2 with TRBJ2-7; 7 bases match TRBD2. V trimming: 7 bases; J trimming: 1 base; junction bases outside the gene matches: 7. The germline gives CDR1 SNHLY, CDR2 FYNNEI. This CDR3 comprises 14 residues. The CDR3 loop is CASTSAGVSYEQYF. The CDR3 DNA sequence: TGTGCCAGCACCTCGGCGGGAGTTTCCTACGAGCAGTACTTC.

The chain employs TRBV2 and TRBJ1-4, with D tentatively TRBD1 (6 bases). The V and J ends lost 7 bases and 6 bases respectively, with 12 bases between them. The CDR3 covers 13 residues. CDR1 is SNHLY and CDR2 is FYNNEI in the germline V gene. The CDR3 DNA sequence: TGTGCCAGCAAGGGGGAAGATGATGAAAAACTGTTTTTT. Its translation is CASKGEDDEKLFF.

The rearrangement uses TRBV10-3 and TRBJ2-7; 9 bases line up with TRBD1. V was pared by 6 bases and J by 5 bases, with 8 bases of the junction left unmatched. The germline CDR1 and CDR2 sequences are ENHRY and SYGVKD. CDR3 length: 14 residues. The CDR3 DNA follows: TGTGCCATCAGGGGACAGGGAAACAATGACGAGCAGTACTTC. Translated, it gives CAIRGQGNNDEQYF.